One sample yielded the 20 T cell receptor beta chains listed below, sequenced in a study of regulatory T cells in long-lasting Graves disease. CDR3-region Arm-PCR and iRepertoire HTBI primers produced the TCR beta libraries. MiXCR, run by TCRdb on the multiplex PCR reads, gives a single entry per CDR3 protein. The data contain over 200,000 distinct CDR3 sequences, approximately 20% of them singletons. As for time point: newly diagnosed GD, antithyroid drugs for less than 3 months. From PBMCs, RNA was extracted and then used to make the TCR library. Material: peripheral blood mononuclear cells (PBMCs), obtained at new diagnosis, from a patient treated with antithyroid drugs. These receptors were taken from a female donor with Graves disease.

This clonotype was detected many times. For the CDR3, the DNA is TGTGCCAGCTCACCAGCAGGGACGGACACTGAAGCTTTCTTT. This encodes CASSPAGTDTEAFF. The V and J genes are TRBV18 and TRBJ1-1, with a tentative D call TRBD1 (5 bases). Trimming left V 2 bases short and J 3 bases short, with 10 bases between. CDR3 length: 14 residues. Germline-derived CDR1 and CDR2 are KGHSH and LQKENI.

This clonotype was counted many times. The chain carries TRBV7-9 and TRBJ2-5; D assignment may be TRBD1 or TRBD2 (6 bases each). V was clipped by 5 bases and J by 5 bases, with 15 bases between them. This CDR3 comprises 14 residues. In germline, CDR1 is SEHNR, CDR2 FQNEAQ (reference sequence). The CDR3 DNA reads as TGTGCCAGCAGCCACTCGGGGGCGGGGGAGACCCAGTACTTC. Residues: CASSHSGAGETQYF.

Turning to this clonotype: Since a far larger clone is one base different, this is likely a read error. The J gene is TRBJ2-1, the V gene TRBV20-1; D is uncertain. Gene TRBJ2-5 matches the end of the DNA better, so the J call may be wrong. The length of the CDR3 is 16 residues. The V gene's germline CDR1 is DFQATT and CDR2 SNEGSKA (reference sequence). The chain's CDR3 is CSALNPRVLFQETQYF. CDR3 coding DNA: TGCAGTGCTCTAAATCCCCGGGTCTTATTCCAAGAGACCCAGTACTTC.

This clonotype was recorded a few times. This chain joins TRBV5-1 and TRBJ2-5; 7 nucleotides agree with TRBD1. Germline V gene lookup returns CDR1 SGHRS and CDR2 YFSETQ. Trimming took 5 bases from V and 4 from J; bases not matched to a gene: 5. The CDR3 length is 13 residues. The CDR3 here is CASRIQGTETQYF. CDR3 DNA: TGCGCCAGCAGAATACAGGGGACAGAGACCCAGTACTTC.

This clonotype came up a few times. This CDR3 reads CASSYGGGTYEQYF. CDR3 sequence (DNA): TGTGCCAGCAGTTACGGGGGAGGAACTTACGAGCAGTACTTC. The rearrangement links TRBV6-5 to TRBJ2-7; D might be TRBD2 (6 bases). The CDR3 loop spans 14 amino acids. CDR1 and CDR2 from the germline V gene are MNHEY and SVGAGI. The germline V and J ends were trimmed by 2 bases and 4 bases, with 12 bases remaining between them.

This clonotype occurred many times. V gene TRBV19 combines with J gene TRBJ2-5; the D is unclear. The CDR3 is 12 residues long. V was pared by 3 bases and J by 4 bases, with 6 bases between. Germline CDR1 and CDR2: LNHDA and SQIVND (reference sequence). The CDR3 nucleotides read TGTGCCAGTAGTATCTGGGTAGAGACCCAGTACTTC. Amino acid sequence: CASSIWVETQYF.

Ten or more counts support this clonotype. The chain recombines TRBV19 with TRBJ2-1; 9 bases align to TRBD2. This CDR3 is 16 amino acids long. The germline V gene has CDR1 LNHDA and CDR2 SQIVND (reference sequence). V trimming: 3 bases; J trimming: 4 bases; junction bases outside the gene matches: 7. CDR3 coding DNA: TGTGCCAGTAGTATCGGGATGCGGGAGGGATACAATGAGCAGTTCTTC. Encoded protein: CASSIGMREGYNEQFF.

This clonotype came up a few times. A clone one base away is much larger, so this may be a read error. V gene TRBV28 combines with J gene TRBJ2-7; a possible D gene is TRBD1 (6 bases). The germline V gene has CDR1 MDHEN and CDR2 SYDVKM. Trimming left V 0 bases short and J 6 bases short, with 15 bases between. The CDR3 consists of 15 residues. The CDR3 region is CASSLWGDTECEQYF. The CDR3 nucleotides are TGTGCCAGCAGTTTATGGGGGGACACGGAGTGCGAGCAGTACTTC. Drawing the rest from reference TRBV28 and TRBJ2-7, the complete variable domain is DVKVTQSSRYLVKRTGEKVFLECVQDMDHENMFWYRQDPGLGLRLIYFSYDVKMKEKGDIPEGYSVSREKKERFSLILESASTNQTSMYLCASSLWGDTECEQYFGPGTRLTVT.

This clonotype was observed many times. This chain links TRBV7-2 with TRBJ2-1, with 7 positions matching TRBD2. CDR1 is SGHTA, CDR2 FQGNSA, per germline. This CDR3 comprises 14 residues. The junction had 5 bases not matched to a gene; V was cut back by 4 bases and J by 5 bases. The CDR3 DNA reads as TGTGCCAGCAGCTGGGGGGGGGAAAACAATGAGCAGTTCTTC. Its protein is CASSWGGENNEQFF.

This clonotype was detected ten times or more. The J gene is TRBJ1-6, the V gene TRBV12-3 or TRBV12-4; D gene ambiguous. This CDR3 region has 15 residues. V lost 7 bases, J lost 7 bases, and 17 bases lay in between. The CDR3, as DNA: TGTGCCAGCAAACTCCACCAGGCGGGGAATTCACCCCTCCACTTT. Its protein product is CASKLHQAGNSPLHF.

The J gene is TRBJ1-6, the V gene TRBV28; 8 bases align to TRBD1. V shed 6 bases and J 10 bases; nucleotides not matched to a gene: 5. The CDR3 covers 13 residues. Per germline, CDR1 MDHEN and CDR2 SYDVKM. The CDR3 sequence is CASRPQGASPLHF. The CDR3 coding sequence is TGTGCCAGCAGACCGCAGGGGGCCTCACCCCTCCACTTT.

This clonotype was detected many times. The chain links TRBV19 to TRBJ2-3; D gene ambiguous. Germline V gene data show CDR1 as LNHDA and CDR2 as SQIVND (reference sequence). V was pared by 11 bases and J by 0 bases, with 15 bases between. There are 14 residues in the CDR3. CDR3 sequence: CASTSLYSTDTQYF. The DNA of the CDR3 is TGTGCCTCCACGTCCCTATATAGCACAGATACGCAGTATTTT.

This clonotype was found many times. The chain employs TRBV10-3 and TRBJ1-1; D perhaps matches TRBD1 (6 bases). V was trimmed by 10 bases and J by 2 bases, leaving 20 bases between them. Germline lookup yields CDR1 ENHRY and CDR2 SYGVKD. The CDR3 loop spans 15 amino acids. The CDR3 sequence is CATKRPTGRNTEAFF. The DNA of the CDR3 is TGTGCCACCAAACGGCCTACAGGGAGAAACACTGAAGCTTTCTTT.

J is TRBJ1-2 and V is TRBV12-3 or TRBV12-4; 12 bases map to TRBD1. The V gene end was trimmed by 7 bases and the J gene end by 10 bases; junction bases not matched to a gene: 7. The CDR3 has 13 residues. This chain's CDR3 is CASIYGTGGAYTF. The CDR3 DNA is TGTGCCAGCATTTATGGGACAGGGGGCGCCTACACCTTC.

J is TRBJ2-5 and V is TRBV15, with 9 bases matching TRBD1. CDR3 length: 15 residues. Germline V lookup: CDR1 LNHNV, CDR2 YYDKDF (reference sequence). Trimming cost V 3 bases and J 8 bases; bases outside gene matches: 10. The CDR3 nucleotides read TGTGCCACCAGCAGCGGCGCCGGGACAGGGACAACCCAGTACTTC. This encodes CATSSGAGTGTTQYF.

CDR3 amino acids: CASSYRSTAYEQYF. The CDR3 DNA follows: TGTGCCAGCAGCTACAGGAGTACCGCCTACGAGCAGTACTTC. V gene TRBV5-6 combines with J gene TRBJ2-7; D perhaps matches TRBD1 (5 bases). The CDR3 consists of 14 residues. Germline CDR1 reads SGHDT; CDR2 reads YYEEEE. V was clipped by 3 bases and J by 2 bases, with 12 bases between them.

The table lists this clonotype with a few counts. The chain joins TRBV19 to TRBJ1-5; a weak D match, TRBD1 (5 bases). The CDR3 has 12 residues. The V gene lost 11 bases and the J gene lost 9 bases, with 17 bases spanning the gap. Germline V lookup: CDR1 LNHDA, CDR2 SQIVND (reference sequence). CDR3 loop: CASGPGAVPQHF. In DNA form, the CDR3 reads TGTGCCTCTGGGCCCGGGGCCGTGCCCCAGCATTTT.

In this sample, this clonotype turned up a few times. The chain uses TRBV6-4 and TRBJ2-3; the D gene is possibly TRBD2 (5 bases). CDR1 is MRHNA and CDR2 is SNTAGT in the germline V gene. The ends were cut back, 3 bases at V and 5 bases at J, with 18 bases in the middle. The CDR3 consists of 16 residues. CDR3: CASSEGEGLGGDTQYF. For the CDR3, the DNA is TGTGCCAGCAGTGAGGGTGAGGGATTGGGCGGAGATACGCAGTATTTT.

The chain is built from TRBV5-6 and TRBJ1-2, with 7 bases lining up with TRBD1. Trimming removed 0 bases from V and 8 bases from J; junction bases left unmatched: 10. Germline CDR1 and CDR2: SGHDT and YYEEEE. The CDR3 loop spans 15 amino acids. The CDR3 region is CASSLDAGGLGGYTF. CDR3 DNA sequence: TGTGCCAGCAGCTTGGATGCAGGGGGTTTGGGAGGCTACACCTTC.

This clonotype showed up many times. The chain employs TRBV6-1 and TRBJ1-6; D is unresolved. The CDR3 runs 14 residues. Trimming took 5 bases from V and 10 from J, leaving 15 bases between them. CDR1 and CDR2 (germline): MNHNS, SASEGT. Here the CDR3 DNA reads TGTGCCAGCAGTAAGGCCTTATCCGGCTCACCCCTCCACTTT. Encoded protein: CASSKALSGSPLHF.